The next 7 T cell receptor beta chains were all read from a single sample in a study of response to subunit inactivated influenza vaccine. TCRdb fed the RT-PCR reads into MiXCR, producing one record per CDR3 protein. The sample records about 620,000 distinct CDR3 sequences, roughly 10% being singletons. This sample also belongs to another study, concerning T cells expressing NK-cell markers. From that paper: UMI-tagged 5'RACE template switching yielded the TCR beta cDNA.

The sequences come from PBMCs from blood, collected on the day of vaccination. These receptors were obtained from a man in his fifties or sixties who received an inactivated influenza vaccine.

This clonotype has only a few counts. The gene calls are TRBV24-1 and TRBJ1-6, with D uncertain. V was cut by 5 bases and J by 5 bases, with 9 bases left in between. Germline V gene lookup returns CDR1 KGHDR and CDR2 SFDVKD. The CDR3 covers 14 residues. Written as DNA, the CDR3 is TGTGCCACCAGTGTAAACTCGGATAATTCACCCCTCCACTTT. Translated: CATSVNSDNSPLHF.

This clonotype has ten or more counts. This chain uses TRBV18 with TRBJ2-7; D gene ambiguous. The CDR3 is made up of 13 amino acids. Trimming cost V 1 base and J 4 bases, with 8 bases left between them. CDR1 and CDR2 from the germline V gene are KGHSH and LQKENI. CDR3 in DNA: TGTGCCAGCTCACCACAGCAGCAATACGAGCAGTACTTC. Protein: CASSPQQQYEQYF.

The chain is built from TRBV28 and TRBJ2-2; no clear D gene. This CDR3 contains 11 residues. Germline V gives CDR1 MDHEN, CDR2 SYDVKM. Between the trimmed V and J ends, which lost 6 bases and 7 bases, there was a span of 6 bases. As DNA, the CDR3 is TGTGCCAGCAGAGGCGGCGGGGAGCTGTTTTTT. Encoded protein: CASRGGGELFF.

The J gene is TRBJ2-1, the V gene TRBV24-1, with D perhaps matching TRBD1 (6 bases). This CDR3 contains 13 residues. Germline loops: CDR1 KGHDR, CDR2 SFDVKD. V was clipped by 3 bases and J by 7 bases, with 9 bases between them. This CDR3 is CATSDLGGNEQFF. CDR3 DNA: TGTGCCACCAGTGATCTAGGGGGAAATGAGCAGTTCTTC.

The chain carries TRBV11-2 and TRBJ2-1; D gene uncertain. The CDR3 consists of 16 residues. V lost 1 base and J lost 6, with 16 bases in between. Germline lookup yields CDR1 SGHAT and CDR2 FQNNGV. The CDR3 here is CASSLAPEFPRNEQFF. CDR3 nucleotides: TGTGCCAGCAGCTTAGCTCCAGAGTTCCCTCGCAATGAGCAGTTCTTC.

This clonotype was found a few times. This sequence joins TRBV28 and TRBJ2-7; TRBD2 is a possible D gene (6 bases). Trimming took 4 bases from V and 3 from J, leaving 13 bases between them. Germline V CDR1 and CDR2: MDHEN, SYDVKM. This CDR3 is built from 14 residues. The CDR3 DNA follows: TGTGCCAGCAGTTACCGGGACTGGGACTACGAGCAGTACTTC. Its translation is CASSYRDWDYEQYF.

The gene calls are TRBV20-1 and TRBJ2-1, with D unresolved. This CDR3 spans 12 amino acids. V gave up 5 bases and J gave up 5 bases, with 10 bases separating them. Germline V gives CDR1 DFQATT, CDR2 SNEGSKA (reference sequence). CDR3 loop: CSAGSRNNEQFF. The CDR3 DNA is TGCAGTGCTGGTTCTAGAAACAATGAGCAGTTCTTC.